This TCR beta chain was obtained from a study of shared clonotypes between healthy human individuals (dated by TCRdb to 2020 to 2022). A note on the overall study: The cohort included a few men and a couple of women between 18 and 49 years of age. For each donor, CD4 naive and CD4 memory were each run on three plates, CD8 naive on two plates, and CD8 memory on one plate. To increase sequencing depth and limit assay-specific biases, TCR repertoire library preparation and sequencing were carried out by different laboratories using diverse techniques. Leukapheresis yielded between about 0.94 and 8.9 billion PBMCs per donor. Blood TCR repertoires of roughly five healthy adults were deeply sequenced to estimate repertoire size and the extent of clonotype sharing between individuals. Overall study outcomes, separate from this receptor: Rarefaction of sorted-subset datasets indicated incomplete sequencing despite the large sequencing depth. Sampling was restricted to blood, and TCR repertoires in tissue are likely to differ from TCR repertoires in blood. Clonotypes shared by all four sorted-subset donors showed higher generation probabilities than non-shared clonotypes. Because the study included a small number of donors, the genetic and exposure-history diversity represented was limited. Sharing across a handful of donors was observed for roughly 5.4% of naive CD4, over 3% of naive CD8, about 2.3% of memory CD4, and roughly 0.43% of memory CD8 clonotypes. Naive subsets generally had larger estimated clonotype richness than memory subsets. Pairwise subsampling led to the expectation that sequencing depth would affect the degree of clonotype sharing among donors.

CD8 naive samples were obtained by positive selection for CCR7 among CD45RO-negative cells, yielding a CD45RA+CCR7+ population from which TemRA cells were excluded. Donors were healthy HIV-negative adults with no recently reported acute infections or vaccinations. Every donor was a Caucasian adult residing in Nashville, Tennessee, USA. Blood was obtained by leukapheresis, after which PBMCs were separated by Ficoll-Histopaque density gradient centrifugation and cryopreserved in liquid nitrogen vapor phase. Analytical flow cytometry was used to check the purity and quantity of each magnetically sorted T cell population. Genomic DNA was isolated from each sorted fraction and quantified by UV absorbance on a Nanodrop 2000c. A remark on this clone: Its target antigen remains unknown. The input lacks base qualities; no much larger clone sits a single base away.

TCR CDR3 regions were amplified from genomic DNA by multiplex PCR using the deep immunoSEQ assay. For each cell subset, the extracted genomic DNA was distributed evenly across all wells of several immunoSEQ 96-well plates, and each plate served as one replicate. For sorted subsets, each replicate PCR was loaded with around 200 ng genomic DNA, equivalent to approximately 27,000 T cell genomes. The purified libraries were quantified using a Qubit 3.0 fluorometer, sized with a Bioanalyzer 2100, and then quantified again using the KAPA Library Quantification kit. Every immunoSEQ 96-well plate was sequenced on a dedicated single-read 150-cycle Illumina NextSeq 550 flow cell. Per the source publication's procedure: The immunoSEQ output contained only junctional sequences without quality scores, so filtering could not match that applied to full-length reads. To assign V/J genes and CDR3, sequences were annotated against IMGT germline references using PyIR, a Python wrapper for IgBLAST v1.9. Reads were filtered out if the reads had weak V/J assignments (E-value above 1e-6), no CDR3, stop codons, out-of-frame junctions, or ambiguous translated residues. A V3J clonotype was defined by an identical inferred V gene, J gene, and CDR3 amino acid sequence. To compute the percentage overlap between repertoires, the number of shared unique clonotypes was divided by the size of the smaller repertoire. Richness of each repertoire was evaluated using RTK rarefaction, the Chao1 estimator, and Recon v2.1 estimates of unobserved clonotypes. Generation probabilities for all TCRbeta clonotypes obtained by the gDNA method from a handful of donors were computed using OLGA. TCRdb stores this immuneACCESS table with in-frame sequences only. Part of the clones is absent; in the studies checked, under half of the shortfall reflects unresolved V genes, and no reason is known for the rest. V and J calls and clone size come straight from that table; D and trimming were deduced from the DNA. Present in this sample are around 550,000 clones, approximately 95% of which were seen just once. Approximately 0.12% of the sample rests with the top ten.

The sample was naive CD8+ T cells sorted from blood. The cell subset or site tag for this specimen amounts to: CD45RA+CCR7+. This receptor was identified in a woman aged 25 to 39 in good health.

The nucleotide sequence reads as follows: TGTGCCAGCAGCTTAAACCCGGGACTGCATTACGAGCAGTACTTC. Translated, it gives CASSLNPGLHYEQYF. This receptor chain uses TRBV11-2 and TRBJ2-7; the D gene is possibly TRBD2, with 6 bases matching. The CDR3 covers 15 residues, taking in both the cysteine and the phenylalanine. Only the CDR3 DNA is retained, 45 bases long and in frame from the first base. V is cut by 2 bases and J by 4 bases, and the space between the germline ends is 15 bases. From the germline V gene, CDR1 is SGHAT and CDR2 is FQNNGV.